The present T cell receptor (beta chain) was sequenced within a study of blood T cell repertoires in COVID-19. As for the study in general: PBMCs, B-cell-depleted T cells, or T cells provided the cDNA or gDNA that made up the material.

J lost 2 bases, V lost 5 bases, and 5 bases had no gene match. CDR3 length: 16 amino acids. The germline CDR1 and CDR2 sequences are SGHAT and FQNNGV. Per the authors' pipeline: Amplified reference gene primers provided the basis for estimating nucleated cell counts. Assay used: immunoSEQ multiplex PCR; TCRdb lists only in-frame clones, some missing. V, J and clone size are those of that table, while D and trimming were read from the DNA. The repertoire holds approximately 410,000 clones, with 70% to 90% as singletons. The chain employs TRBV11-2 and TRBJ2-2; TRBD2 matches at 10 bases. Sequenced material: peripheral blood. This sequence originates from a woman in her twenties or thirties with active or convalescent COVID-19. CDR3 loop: CASSPTSGKNTGELFF. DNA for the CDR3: TGTGCCAGCAGCCCCACTAGCGGGAAAAACACCGGGGAGCTGTTTTTT.